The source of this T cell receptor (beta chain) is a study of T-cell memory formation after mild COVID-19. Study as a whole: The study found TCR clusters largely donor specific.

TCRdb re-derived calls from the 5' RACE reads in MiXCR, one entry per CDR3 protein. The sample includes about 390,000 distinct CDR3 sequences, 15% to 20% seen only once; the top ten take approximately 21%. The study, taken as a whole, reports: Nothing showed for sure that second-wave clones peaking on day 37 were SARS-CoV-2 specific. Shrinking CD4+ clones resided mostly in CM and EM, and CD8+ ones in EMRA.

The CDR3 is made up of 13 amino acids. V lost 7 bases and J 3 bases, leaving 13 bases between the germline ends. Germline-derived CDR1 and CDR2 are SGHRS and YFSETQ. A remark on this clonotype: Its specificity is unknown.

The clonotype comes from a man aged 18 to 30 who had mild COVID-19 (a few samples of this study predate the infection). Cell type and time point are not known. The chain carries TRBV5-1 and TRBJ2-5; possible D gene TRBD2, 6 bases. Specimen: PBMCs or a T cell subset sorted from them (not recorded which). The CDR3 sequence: CASGPGGEETQYF. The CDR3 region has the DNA TGCGCCAGCGGCCCTGGCGGGGAAGAGACCCAGTACTTC.